These T cell receptor beta chains were read from a single sample in a study of radiotherapy plus CTLA-4 blockade in lung cancer. Clones were read by immunoSEQ multiplex PCR, and TCRdb kept only the in-frame ones, dropping some. The sample lists about 110,000 clones; 85% to 90% were seen once. The specimen comprised peripheral blood, sampled from a patient treated with radiotherapy plus ipilimumab. These receptors were collected from a human donor with non-small cell lung cancer that progressed on radiotherapy plus ipilimumab. Some clones in this sample may be carry-over from other donors' samples. Both conserved end residues are part of each CDR3. The D gene is left open where the match is weak. Some rows have no size entry. The others give once, few or many, or a class for an expanded clone.

D gene	J gene	V gene	clone size	CDR3 protein	CDR3 DNA
-	TRBJ2-1	TRBV19	-	CASSMSGQILLIF	TGTGCCAGTAGTATGTCCGGACAGATCCTCCTGATCTTC
TRBD1	TRBJ2-5	TRBV2	-	CATMTGGAPETQYF	TGTGCCACCATGACAGGGGGTGCTCCAGAGACCCAGTACTTC
-	TRBJ2-7	TRBV5-4	-	CASSLSGREQYF	TGTGCCAGCAGCTTGTCGGGTCGCGAGCAGTACTTC
TRBD2	TRBJ2-1	TRBV7-8	few	CASRNPAGLPFNEQFF	TGTGCCAGCAGAAACCCAGCGGGACTACCTTTCAATGAGCAGTTCTTC
TRBD1	TRBJ1-5	TRBV4-3	-	CASSQDAGQDQPQHF	TGCGCCAGCAGCCAGGATGCGGGACAGGATCAGCCCCAGCATTTT
-	TRBJ2-3	TRBV5-6	-	CASSLGVWGEDTQYF	TGTGCCAGCAGCTTGGGGGTATGGGGTGAAGATACGCAGTATTTT
-	TRBJ2-7	TRBV10-3	few	CAISGALGPYEQYF	TGTGCCATCAGTGGAGCCCTAGGGCCCTACGAGCAGTACTTC
-	TRBJ1-1	TRBV6-5	-	CATARTHPNTEAFF	TGTGCCACCGCGAGGACACACCCGAACACTGAAGCTTTCTTT
-	TRBJ2-2	TRBV5-1	-	CASSLGQEDTGELFF	TGCGCCAGCAGCTTGGGACAGGAGGACACCGGGGAGCTGTTTTTT
TRBD2	TRBJ2-7	TRBV2	-	CASSVSRTSGGYEQYF	TGTGCCAGCAGTGTGTCCCGGACTAGCGGGGGCTACGAGCAGTACTTC
TRBD2	TRBJ2-7	TRBV7-2	-	CASSLVGGLAGAYEQYF	TGTGCCAGCAGCTTAGTTGGCGGACTAGCGGGGGCCTACGAGCAGTACTTC
TRBD1	TRBJ1-3	TRBV9	-	CASSEGAGGATGNTIYF	TGTGCCAGCAGCGAGGGGGCAGGGGGCGCAACTGGAAACACCATATATTTT
TRBD2	TRBJ2-2	TRBV9	-	CASSDAGGTIGELFF	TGTGCCAGCAGCGATGCGGGGGGTACGATCGGGGAGCTGTTTTTT
TRBD2	TRBJ2-7	TRBV27	-	CASSSLAGNSYEQYF	TGTGCCAGCAGTTCACTAGCGGGGAACTCCTACGAGCAGTACTTC
-	TRBJ2-1	TRBV19	-	CASSMEGAGYNEQFF	TGTGCCAGTAGTATGGAGGGGGCAGGGTACAATGAGCAGTTCTTC
-	TRBJ2-7	TRBV7-9	-	CASSLAKGVPLSYEQYF	TGTGCCAGCAGCTTAGCGAAAGGGGTGCCCCTCTCCTACGAGCAGTACTTC
-	TRBJ2-5	TRBV5-1	-	CASSPTVSGETQYF	TGCGCCAGCAGTCCAACCGTCTCGGGGGAGACCCAGTACTTC
TRBD2	TRBJ2-6	TRBV18	-	CASSPLSGRGGAGANVLTF	TGTGCCAGCTCACCACTGAGTGGGCGGGGGGGAGCTGGGGCCAACGTCCTGACTTTC
TRBD1	TRBJ2-7	TRBV18	-	CASSPGQVSYEQYF	TGTGCCAGCTCACCCGGACAGGTCTCCTACGAGCAGTACTTC
TRBD1	TRBJ2-1	TRBV15	few	CATSRDNLGQGFNEQFF	TGTGCCACCAGCAGAGATAACCTGGGACAGGGTTTCAATGAGCAGTTCTTC
TRBD1	TRBJ1-2	TRBV19	-	CASSIDRGTGGTAGYTF	TGTGCCAGTAGTATAGATCGTGGGACAGGGGGAACAGCCGGCTACACCTTC
-	TRBJ1-1	TRBV7-2	-	CASSPTFWETHTEAFF	TGTGCCAGCAGCCCAACTTTCTGGGAGACTCACACTGAAGCTTTCTTT
-	TRBJ1-1	TRBV19	-	CATPKGGAGTEAFF	TGTGCCACTCCTAAGGGAGGGGCAGGGACTGAAGCTTTCTTT
-	TRBJ1-5	TRBV4-3	-	CASSQYPDTNNQPQHF	TGCGCCAGCAGCCAATACCCCGACACCAACAATCAGCCCCAGCATTTT
-	TRBJ2-3	TRBV5-6	-	CASSLVMGGHTDTQYF	TGTGCCAGCAGCCTGGTGATGGGGGGCCACACAGATACGCAGTATTTT
-	TRBJ2-2	TRBV2	-	CASSEMGGNTGELFF	TGTGCCAGCAGTGAAATGGGGGGGAACACCGGGGAGCTGTTTTTT
-	TRBJ1-4	TRBV18	-	CASSPPGHLNEKLFF	TGTGCCAGCTCACCACCGGGACACCTTAATGAAAAACTGTTTTTT